Listed below are T cell receptor beta chains from one sample, sequenced in a study of cytomegalovirus exposure and HLA in healthy donors. Method: immunoSEQ multiplex PCR; TCRdb's copy keeps in-frame clones and lacks some. The repertoire consists of some 250,000 clones, with nearly 90% occurring once and the leading ten covering 0.37%. Sequencing used PBMCs. These TCRs come from a woman younger than 35 in good health and CMV-seronegative. Both conserved end residues are part of each CDR3. Fields, in order: CDR3 DNA, CDR3 protein, clone size, J gene, V gene, D gene. D genes are given only for firm matches. Size is stated for part of the rows, as once, few or many counts, or as a class when the clone is expanded.

TGTGCCAGCAGCCTGGGGGCTGGGAGAGACCGCCTGGCTTTCTTT	CASSLGAGRDRLAFF	NA	TRBJ1-1	TRBV5-6	NA
TGTGCCAGCAGCCCTTGGGACTTCAACTACGGAGCCTACGAGCAGTACTTC	CASSPWDFNYGAYEQYF	NA	TRBJ2-7	TRBV7-9	NA
TGCGCCAGCAGCGGGGACAGGGTCGCTTTCTTT	CASSGDRVAFF	once	TRBJ1-1	TRBV4-1	TRBD1
TGTGCCAGCAGTTTCGGGACAGGGGTGACCCAGTACTTC	CASSFGTGVTQYF	NA	TRBJ2-5	TRBV27	TRBD1
TGTGCCAGCACCTCCGGACAGGGTATATTCTTC	CASTSGQGIFF	few	TRBJ2-1	TRBV6-6	TRBD1
TGTGCCAGCAGTTTGCGGGCTTTGAACACTGAAGCTTTCTTT	CASSLRALNTEAFF	few	TRBJ1-1	TRBV28	NA
TGCGCCAGCAGCCAAAACCGACAGGGCACTAACTATGGCTACACCTTC	CASSQNRQGTNYGYTF	few	TRBJ1-2	TRBV4-3	TRBD1
TGCAGCGTTGAAGATCGATTGGGGACTAGCTACAATGAGCAGTTCTTC	CSVEDRLGTSYNEQFF	NA	TRBJ2-1	TRBV29-1	TRBD2
TGTGCCAGCAGCTCCCTTAGGCAGGGCTACTATGGCTACACCTTC	CASSSLRQGYYGYTF	NA	TRBJ1-2	TRBV5-6	NA
TGTGCCAGCAGCCCTTGGACAGGATTGAACACTGAAGCTTTCTTT	CASSPWTGLNTEAFF	NA	TRBJ1-1	TRBV7-2	TRBD1
TGTGCCAGCAGCCCTAGCGGGGGGGCTACCCATGAGCAGTTCTTC	CASSPSGGATHEQFF	NA	TRBJ2-1	TRBV6-4	TRBD2
TGTGCCAGCAGCGCCACAGACACCATATATTTT	CASSATDTIYF	few	TRBJ1-3	TRBV11-2	NA
TGTGCCAGCAGCTTATCGGGGGGAACAGATACGCAGTATTTT	CASSLSGGTDTQYF	NA	TRBJ2-3	TRBV11-3	TRBD2
TGCGCCAGCAGCTTGGGACAGGATAAGCAAGAGACCCAGTACTTC	CASSLGQDKQETQYF	NA	TRBJ2-5	TRBV5-1	NA
TGTGCCAGCAGTTACAGCCCACCGGGGAGTGAGCAGTTCTTC	CASSYSPPGSEQFF	NA	TRBJ2-1	TRBV6-6	NA
TGTGCCTGGAGCCCCGGGACTAGCGGATACAATGAGCAGTTCTTC	CAWSPGTSGYNEQFF	NA	TRBJ2-1	TRBV30	TRBD2
TGTGCCAGCAGCTTAGCACAGGGGGTCTACGAGCAGTACTTC	CASSLAQGVYEQYF	NA	TRBJ2-7	TRBV7-9	TRBD1
TGTGCCAGCAGTCTGGACAGCCCTTGGGCTTTCTTT	CASSLDSPWAFF	few	TRBJ1-1	TRBV7-9	NA
TGTGCCAGCGGCTGGAGGGGCACTGAAGCTTTCTTT	CASGWRGTEAFF	once	TRBJ1-1	TRBV6-1	NA
TGTGCCAGCACCAATGAAGAGACAGGGTTTAACTATGGCTACACCTTC	CASTNEETGFNYGYTF	NA	TRBJ1-2	TRBV5-4	TRBD1
TGTGCCAGCAGCTCCGAGACAGGGCGGAACACCGGGGAGCTGTTTTTT	CASSSETGRNTGELFF	NA	TRBJ2-2	TRBV9	TRBD1
TGTGCCAGCAGCTTAAACAGGCGACAATATGATGGCTACACCTTC	CASSLNRRQYDGYTF	few	TRBJ1-2	TRBV7-9	NA
TGTGCCAGCAGGCGCGGGACAGAATACAATGAGCAGTTCTTC	CASRRGTEYNEQFF	NA	TRBJ2-1	TRBV2	NA
TGTGCCAGCAGCCCGCCGGGGGACCCTAACTATGGCTACACCTTC	CASSPPGDPNYGYTF	NA	TRBJ1-2	TRBV7-9	NA
TGTGCCAGTACTTTAAGAACGGGGCAGCCCCAGCATTTT	CASTLRTGQPQHF	NA	TRBJ1-5	TRBV19	NA
TGCGCCACCACCCCCGGCGGGCCAAGCTCCTACAATGAGCAGTTCTTC	CATTPGGPSSYNEQFF	NA	TRBJ2-1	TRBV5-1	NA
TGTGCCAGCAGGCTTTTGAGGGCGGGGGATCAGCCCCAGCATTTT	CASRLLRAGDQPQHF	NA	TRBJ1-5	TRBV2	NA
TGTGCCAGCAGTTTTTATAGCTCTGGGGCCAACGTCCTGACTTTC	CASSFYSSGANVLTF	NA	TRBJ2-6	TRBV27	NA
TGTGCCAGTTCCCACAGGGTTCGTGGCAATCAGCCCCAGCATTTT	CASSHRVRGNQPQHF	NA	TRBJ1-5	TRBV19	NA
TGCGCCAGCAGCCAATCCCCCAGGGGCCCCGGGGAGCTGTTTTTT	CASSQSPRGPGELFF	NA	TRBJ2-2	TRBV4-1	NA
TGTGCCAGCAGCCCGTGGGACAGTTTGGTGAACACTGAAGCTTTCTTT	CASSPWDSLVNTEAFF	NA	TRBJ1-1	TRBV11-2	TRBD1
TGCGCCAGCAGCTTGGACATGTTCGCGAACACCGGGGAGCTGTTTTTT	CASSLDMFANTGELFF	NA	TRBJ2-2	TRBV5-1	NA
TGTGCAAGTCGCTTAGCGCTGGGCAGCCGGGGTTCACCCCTCCACTTT	CASRLALGSRGSPLHF	NA	TRBJ1-6	TRBV12-2	NA
TGTGCCAGCAGTTACAATCGACAGGCCACTGAAGCTTTCTTT	CASSYNRQATEAFF	NA	TRBJ1-1	TRBV6-5	NA
TGCGCCAGCAGCTTGGTTACGGGGGGCTCTGGGGCCAACGTCCTGACTTTC	CASSLVTGGSGANVLTF	NA	TRBJ2-6	TRBV5-1	TRBD2
TGTGCCAGCAGCTTATATGGAGGGACCACGCGAACAGCTTTCTTT	CASSLYGGTTRTAFF	NA	TRBJ1-1	TRBV7-8	NA
TGTGCCAGCAGTTTCCTTTCCTATGGCTACACCTTC	CASSFLSYGYTF	NA	TRBJ1-2	TRBV6-1	NA
TGTGCCAGCAGAGGGACAGGGGCGGACACTGAAGCTTTCTTT	CASRGTGADTEAFF	NA	TRBJ1-1	TRBV27	TRBD1
TGTGCCAGCAGTTACACAGGGGGCGCGAGCAATCAGCCCCAGCATTTT	CASSYTGGASNQPQHF	NA	TRBJ1-5	TRBV28	TRBD1
TGTGCCAGCAGTGACGACTCCCGCCCCACTGAAGCTTTCTTT	CASSDDSRPTEAFF	NA	TRBJ1-1	TRBV25-1	NA
TGTGCCAGCAGCGCTGCAACAGGGAGCTATGGCTACACCTTC	CASSAATGSYGYTF	few	TRBJ1-2	TRBV7-6	NA
TGCGCCAGCAGCCAGGTACAGGGTGGCAATCAGCCCCAGCATTTT	CASSQVQGGNQPQHF	few	TRBJ1-5	TRBV4-1	NA
TGTGCCAGCAGCTTACTTCACAGGACTGGGGCCAACGTCCTGACTTTC	CASSLLHRTGANVLTF	NA	TRBJ2-6	TRBV7-2	NA
TGTGCCAGCACCCAAGAGGTGGGGGCTAGCACAGATACGCAGTATTTT	CASTQEVGASTDTQYF	NA	TRBJ2-3	TRBV7-9	NA
TGCGCCAGCAGCCAAGATGGGCGGGGCGGCCAAGAGACCCAGTACTTC	CASSQDGRGGQETQYF	NA	TRBJ2-5	TRBV4-3	NA
TGTGCCAGCAGCTTAGATATTAAATCTGGGGCCAACGTCCTGACTTTC	CASSLDIKSGANVLTF	NA	TRBJ2-6	TRBV11-2	NA
TGTGCCAGCAGTCCATCACAGGGCGGAAGCAAGGACACTGAAGCTTTCTTT	CASSPSQGGSKDTEAFF	NA	TRBJ1-1	TRBV27	NA
TGTGCCAGCAGTGCTAGCGGGGGGGCGAGGGCAGATACGCAGTATTTT	CASSASGGARADTQYF	NA	TRBJ2-3	TRBV27	TRBD2
TGTGCCAGCAGCTTGACTAGCGGGGGGGTAATCGAAGAGACCCAGTACTTC	CASSLTSGGVIEETQYF	NA	TRBJ2-5	TRBV5-6	TRBD2
TGTGCCGTTTTTGGACGGGAAGAAGGGGAGCTGTTTTTT	CAVFGREEGELFF	once	TRBJ2-2	TRBV6-5	NA